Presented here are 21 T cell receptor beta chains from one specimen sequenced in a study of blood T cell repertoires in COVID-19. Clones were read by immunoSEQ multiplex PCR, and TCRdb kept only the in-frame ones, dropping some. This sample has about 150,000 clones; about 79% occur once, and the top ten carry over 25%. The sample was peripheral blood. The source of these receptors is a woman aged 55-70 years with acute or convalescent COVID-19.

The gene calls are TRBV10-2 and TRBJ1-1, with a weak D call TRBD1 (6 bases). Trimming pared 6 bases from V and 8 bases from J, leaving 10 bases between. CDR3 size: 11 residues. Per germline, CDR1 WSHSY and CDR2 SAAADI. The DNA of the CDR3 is TGCGCCAGCAGCTCGACAGGAGAAGCTTTCTTT. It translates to CASSSTGEAFF.

The CDR3 DNA is TGTGCCAGTAGCTCCCCAGCAGATACGCAGTATTTT. Residues: CASSSPADTQYF. The rearrangement links TRBV19 to TRBJ2-3; D ambiguous. The V and J ends lost 6 bases and 4 bases respectively, with 8 bases between them. The CDR3 is 12 residues long. Looked up from germline, CDR1 is LNHDA and CDR2 is SQIVND (reference sequence). The variable domain in full, completed from reference TRBV19 and TRBJ2-3, reads DGGITQSPKYLFRKEGQNVTLSCEQNLNHDAMYWYRQDPGQGLRLIYYSQIVNDFQKGDIAEGYSVSREKKESFPLTVTSAQKNPTAFYLCASSSPADTQYFGPGTRLTVL.

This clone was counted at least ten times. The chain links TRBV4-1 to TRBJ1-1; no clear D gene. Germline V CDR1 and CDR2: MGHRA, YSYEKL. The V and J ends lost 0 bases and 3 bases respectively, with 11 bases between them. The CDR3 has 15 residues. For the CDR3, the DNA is TGCGCCAGCAGCCAAGAGGTCAGGAGGGACACTGAAGCTTTCTTT. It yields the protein CASSQEVRRDTEAFF.

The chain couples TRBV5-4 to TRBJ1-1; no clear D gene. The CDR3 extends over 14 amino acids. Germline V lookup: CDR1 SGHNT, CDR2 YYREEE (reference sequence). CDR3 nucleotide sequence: TGTGCTCACAGCTTCCGGGATTTCAACACTGAAGCTTTCTTT. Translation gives CAHSFRDFNTEAFF.

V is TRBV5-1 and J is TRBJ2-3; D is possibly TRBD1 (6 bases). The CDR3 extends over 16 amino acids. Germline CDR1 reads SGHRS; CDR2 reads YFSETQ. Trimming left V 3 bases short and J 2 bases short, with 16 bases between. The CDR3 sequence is CASSSGTVGATDTQYF. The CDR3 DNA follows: TGCGCCAGCAGCTCAGGAACCGTGGGGGCCACAGATACGCAGTATTTT.

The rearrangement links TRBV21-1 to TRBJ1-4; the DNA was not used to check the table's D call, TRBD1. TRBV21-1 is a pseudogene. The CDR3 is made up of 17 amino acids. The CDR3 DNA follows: TGTGCCAGCAGCAATAGTGCAGGGTGTAACGCTAATGAAAAACTGTTTTTT. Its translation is CASSNSAGCNANEKLFF.

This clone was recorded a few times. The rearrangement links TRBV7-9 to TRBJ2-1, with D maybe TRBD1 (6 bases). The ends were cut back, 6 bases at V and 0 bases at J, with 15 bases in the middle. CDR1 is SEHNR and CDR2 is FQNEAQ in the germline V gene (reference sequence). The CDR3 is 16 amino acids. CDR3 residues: CASSPGGGLSYNEQFF. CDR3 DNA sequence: TGTGCCAGCAGTCCGGGTGGGGGCCTCTCCTACAATGAGCAGTTCTTC.

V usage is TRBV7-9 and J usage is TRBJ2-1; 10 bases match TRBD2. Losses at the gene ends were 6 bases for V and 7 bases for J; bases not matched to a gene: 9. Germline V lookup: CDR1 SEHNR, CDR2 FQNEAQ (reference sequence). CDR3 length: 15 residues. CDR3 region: CASSPLAGEVNEQFF. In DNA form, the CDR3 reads TGTGCCAGCAGTCCCCTAGCGGGGGAGGTAAATGAGCAGTTCTTC.

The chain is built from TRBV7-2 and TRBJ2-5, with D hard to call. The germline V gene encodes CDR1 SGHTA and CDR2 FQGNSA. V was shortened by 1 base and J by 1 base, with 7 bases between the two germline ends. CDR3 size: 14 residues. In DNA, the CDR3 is TGTGCCAGCAGCTTAGGCTGGCTCCAAGAGACCCAGTACTTC. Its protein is CASSLGWLQETQYF.

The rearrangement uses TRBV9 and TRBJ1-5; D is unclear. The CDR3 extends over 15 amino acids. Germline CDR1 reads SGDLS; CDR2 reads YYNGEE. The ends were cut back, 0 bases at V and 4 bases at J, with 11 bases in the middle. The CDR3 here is CASSVGRTTNQPQHF. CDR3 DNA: TGTGCCAGCAGCGTAGGCCGAACGACTAATCAGCCCCAGCATTTT.

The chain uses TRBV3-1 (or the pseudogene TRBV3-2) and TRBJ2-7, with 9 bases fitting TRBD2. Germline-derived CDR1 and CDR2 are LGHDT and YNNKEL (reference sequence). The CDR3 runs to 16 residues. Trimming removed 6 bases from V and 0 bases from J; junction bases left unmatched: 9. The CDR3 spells CASSPPVAGASYEQYF. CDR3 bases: TGTGCCAGCAGTCCCCCTGTAGCGGGGGCCTCCTACGAGCAGTACTTC.

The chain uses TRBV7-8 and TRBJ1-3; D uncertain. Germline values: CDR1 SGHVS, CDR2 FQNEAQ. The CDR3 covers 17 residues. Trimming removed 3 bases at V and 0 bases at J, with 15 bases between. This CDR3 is CASSFGSLTNSGNTIYF. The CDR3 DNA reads TGTGCCAGCAGCTTCGGTTCCCTAACGAACTCTGGAAACACCATATATTTT.

This CDR3 is CASRDGRAEPQHF. In DNA, the CDR3 is TGTGCCAGCAGGGACGGGCGGGCGGAGCCCCAGCATTTT. V and J are TRBV2 and TRBJ1-5; D is uncertain. Trimming left V 6 bases short and J 8 bases short, with 14 bases between. In germline, CDR1 is SNHLY, CDR2 FYNNEI. The CDR3 length is 13 residues.

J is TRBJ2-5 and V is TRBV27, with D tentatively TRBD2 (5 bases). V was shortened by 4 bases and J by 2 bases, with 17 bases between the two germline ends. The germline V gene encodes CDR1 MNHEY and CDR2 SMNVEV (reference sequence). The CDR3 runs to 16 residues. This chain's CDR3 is CASSSLLAGIQETQYF. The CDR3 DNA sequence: TGTGCCAGCAGTTCCCTTTTGGCGGGTATTCAAGAGACCCAGTACTTC.

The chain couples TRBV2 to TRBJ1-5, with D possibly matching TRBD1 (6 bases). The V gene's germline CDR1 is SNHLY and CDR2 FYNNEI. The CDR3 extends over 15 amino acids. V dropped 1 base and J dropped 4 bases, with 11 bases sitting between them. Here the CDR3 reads CASSEVLTGNQPQHF. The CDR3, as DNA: TGTGCCAGCAGTGAAGTCTTAACAGGGAATCAGCCCCAGCATTTT.

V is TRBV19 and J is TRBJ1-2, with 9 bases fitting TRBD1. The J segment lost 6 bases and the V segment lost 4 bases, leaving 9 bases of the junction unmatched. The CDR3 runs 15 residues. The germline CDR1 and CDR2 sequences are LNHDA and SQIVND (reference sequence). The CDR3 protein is CASSTYGTGLDGYTF. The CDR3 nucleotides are TGTGCCAGTAGTACATATGGGACAGGGTTGGATGGCTACACCTTC.

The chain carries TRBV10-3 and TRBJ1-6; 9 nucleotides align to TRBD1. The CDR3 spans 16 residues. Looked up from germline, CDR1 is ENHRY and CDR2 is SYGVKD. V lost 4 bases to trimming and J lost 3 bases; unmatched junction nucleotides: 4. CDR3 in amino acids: CAISGTGEYYNSPLHF. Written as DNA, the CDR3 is TGTGCCATCAGTGGGACAGGGGAGTACTATAATTCACCCCTCCACTTT.

The CDR3 sequence is CASYPGRQVAEAFF. The CDR3, as DNA: TGTGCCAGCTACCCAGGGCGACAGGTCGCTGAAGCTTTCTTT. The chain links TRBV18 to TRBJ1-1; D is possibly TRBD1 (6 bases). The germline gives CDR1 KGHSH, CDR2 LQKENI. V lost 7 bases and J 6 bases, leaving 18 bases between the germline ends. The CDR3 extends over 14 amino acids.

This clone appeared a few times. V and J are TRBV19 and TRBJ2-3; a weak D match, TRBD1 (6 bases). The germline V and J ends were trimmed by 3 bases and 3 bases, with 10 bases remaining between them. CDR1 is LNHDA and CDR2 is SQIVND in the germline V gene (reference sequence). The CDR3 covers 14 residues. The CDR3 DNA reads TGTGCCAGTAGTATTCACAGGGAGACAGATACGCAGTATTTT. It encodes CASSIHRETDTQYF. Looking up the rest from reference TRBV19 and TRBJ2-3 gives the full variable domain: DGGITQSPKYLFRKEGQNVTLSCEQNLNHDAMYWYRQDPGQGLRLIYYSQIVNDFQKGDIAEGYSVSREKKESFPLTVTSAQKNPTAFYLCASSIHRETDTQYFGPGTRLTVL.

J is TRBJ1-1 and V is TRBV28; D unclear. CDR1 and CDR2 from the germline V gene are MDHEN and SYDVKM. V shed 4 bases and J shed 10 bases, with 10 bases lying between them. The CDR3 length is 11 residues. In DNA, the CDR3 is TGTGCCAGCAGTTCATCCCTAGGAGCTTTCTTT. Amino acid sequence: CASSSSLGAFF.

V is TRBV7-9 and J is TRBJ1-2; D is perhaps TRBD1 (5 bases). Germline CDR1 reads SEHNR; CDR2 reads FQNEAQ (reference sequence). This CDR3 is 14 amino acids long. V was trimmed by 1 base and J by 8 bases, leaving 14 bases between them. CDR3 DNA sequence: TGTGCCAGCAGCTTAGGGCAGGGTCTAGACGGCTACACCTTC. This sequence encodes CASSLGQGLDGYTF.